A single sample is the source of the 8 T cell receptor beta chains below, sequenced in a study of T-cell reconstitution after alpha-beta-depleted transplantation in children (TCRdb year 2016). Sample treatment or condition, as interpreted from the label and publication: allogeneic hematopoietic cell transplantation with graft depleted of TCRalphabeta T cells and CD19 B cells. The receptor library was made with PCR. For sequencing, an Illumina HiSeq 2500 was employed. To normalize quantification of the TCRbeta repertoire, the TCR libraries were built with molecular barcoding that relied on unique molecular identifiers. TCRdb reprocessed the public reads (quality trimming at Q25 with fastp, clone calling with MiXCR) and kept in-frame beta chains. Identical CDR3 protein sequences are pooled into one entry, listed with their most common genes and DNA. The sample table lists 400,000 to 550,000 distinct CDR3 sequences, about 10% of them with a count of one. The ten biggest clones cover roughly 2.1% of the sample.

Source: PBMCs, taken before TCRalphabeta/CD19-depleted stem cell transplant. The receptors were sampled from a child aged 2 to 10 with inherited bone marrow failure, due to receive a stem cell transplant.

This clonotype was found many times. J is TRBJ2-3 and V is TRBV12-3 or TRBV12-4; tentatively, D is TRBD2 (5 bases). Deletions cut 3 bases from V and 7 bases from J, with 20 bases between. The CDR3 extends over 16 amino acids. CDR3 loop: CASSFPRGRGGYTQYF. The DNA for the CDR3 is TGTGCCAGCAGTTTCCCCCGTGGACGGGGTGGTTATACGCAGTATTTT.

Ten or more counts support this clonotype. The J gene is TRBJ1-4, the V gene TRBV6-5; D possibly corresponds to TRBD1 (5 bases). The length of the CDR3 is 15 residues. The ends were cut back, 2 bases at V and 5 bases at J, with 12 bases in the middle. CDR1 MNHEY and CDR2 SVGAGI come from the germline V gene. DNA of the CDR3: TGTGCCAGCAGTTACGACGACAGCGCCAATGAAAAACTGTTTTTT. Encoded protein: CASSYDDSANEKLFF.

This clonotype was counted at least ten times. This CDR3 reads CASSQIGEGSYEQYF. The DNA of the CDR3 is TGCGCCAGCAGCCAAATAGGAGAGGGCTCCTACGAGCAGTACTTC. This rearrangement joins TRBV4-3 to TRBJ2-7, with D perhaps TRBD2 (5 bases). This CDR3 spans 15 amino acids. The germline CDR1 and CDR2 sequences are LGHNA and YSLEER. Trimming removed 2 bases from V and 0 bases from J, with 11 bases in between.

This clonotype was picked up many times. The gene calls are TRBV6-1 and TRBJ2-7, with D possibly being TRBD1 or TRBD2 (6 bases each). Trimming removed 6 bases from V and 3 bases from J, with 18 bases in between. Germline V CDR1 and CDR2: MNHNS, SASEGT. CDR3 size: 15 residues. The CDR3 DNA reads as TGTGCCAGCAGACCCTCAGGGGTGGGACTCTACGAGCAGTACTTC. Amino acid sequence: CASRPSGVGLYEQYF.

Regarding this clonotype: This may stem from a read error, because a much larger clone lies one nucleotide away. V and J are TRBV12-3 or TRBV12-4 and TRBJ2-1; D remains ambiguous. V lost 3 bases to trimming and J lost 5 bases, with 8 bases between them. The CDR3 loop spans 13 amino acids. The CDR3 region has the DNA TGTGCCAGCAGTTTCAGTATGCACAATGAGCAGTTCTTC. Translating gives CASSFSMHNEQFF.

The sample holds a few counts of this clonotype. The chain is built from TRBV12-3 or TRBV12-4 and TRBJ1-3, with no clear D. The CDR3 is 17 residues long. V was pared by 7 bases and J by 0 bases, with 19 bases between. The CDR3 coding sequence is TGTGCCAGCATCAATTCGGCCAGGCCGAGCTCTGGAAACACCATATATTTT. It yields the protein CASINSARPSSGNTIYF.

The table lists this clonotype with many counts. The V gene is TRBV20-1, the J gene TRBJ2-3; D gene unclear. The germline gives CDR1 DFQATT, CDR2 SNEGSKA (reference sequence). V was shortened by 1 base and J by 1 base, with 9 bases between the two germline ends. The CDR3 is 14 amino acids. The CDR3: CSARALRGTDTQYF. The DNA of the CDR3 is TGCAGTGCTAGAGCTCTACGGGGCACAGATACGCAGTATTTT.

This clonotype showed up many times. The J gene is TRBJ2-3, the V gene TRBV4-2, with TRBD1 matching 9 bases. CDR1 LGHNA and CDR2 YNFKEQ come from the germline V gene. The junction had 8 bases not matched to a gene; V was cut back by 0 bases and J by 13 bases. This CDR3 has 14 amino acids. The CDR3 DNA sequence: TGTGCCAGCAGCCAAGACAGGGGGACAGGGCCTAAGTATTTT. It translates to CASSQDRGTGPKYF.